The 10 T cell receptor beta chains below all came from one sample that was sequenced in a study of CD8+CD57+ T cells in acquired aplastic anemia. Investigators profiled TCR beta VDJ and CDR3 from genomic DNA template. TCRdb reprocessed the reads via MiXCR and lists one record per CDR3 protein. Of nearly 60,000 distinct CDR3 sequences listed, approximately 52% are singletons. The sequenced patients had an expansion of CD8+CD57+ cells seen by flow cytometry. Sequenced sample: sorted CD4+, CD8+, or CD8+CD57+ T cells (not recorded which) from PBMCs. The receptors derive from a human donor with aplastic anemia.

The chain joins TRBV25-1 to TRBJ1-2; D gene uncertain. The V end lost 2 bases, the J end lost 8 bases, and 12 bases lay between the germline ends. The CDR3 has 13 residues. Germline values: CDR1 MGHDK, CDR2 SYGVNS. The DNA for the CDR3 is TGTGCCAGCAGTGAAGGGCAGCCTTGGGGCTACACCTTC. Translating it yields CASSEGQPWGYTF.

This clonotype has ten or more counts. The chain carries TRBV4-3 and TRBJ1-3, with TRBD1 identical over 8 bases. Germline CDR1 LGHNA, CDR2 YSLEER. CDR3 length equals 16 residues. The trim removed 1 base at V and 2 bases at J, leaving 4 bases unmatched. The DNA for the CDR3 is TGCGCCAGCAGCCAAGGGACAGGGAATCCTGGAAACACCATATATTTT. Encoded protein: CASSQGTGNPGNTIYF.

The CDR3 DNA is TGTGCCACCAGTAGTCTAGATACGCAGTATTTT. Its protein product is CATSSLDTQYF. This chain joins TRBV24-1 and TRBJ2-3, with D unclear. The CDR3 totals 11 residues. V gave up 6 bases and J gave up 5 bases, with 5 bases separating them. The germline gives CDR1 KGHDR, CDR2 SFDVKD.

In this sample, this clonotype turned up many times. This chain joins TRBV24-1 and TRBJ1-2; D uncertain. In germline, CDR1 is KGHDR, CDR2 SFDVKD. Trimming stripped 8 bases from V and 10 bases from J, with 16 bases between. This CDR3 comprises 12 residues. CDR3 residues: CATNGPEPFYTF. The CDR3 nucleotides read TGTGCCACCAATGGGCCGGAACCTTTCTACACCTTC.

This clonotype was seen only once. The chain joins TRBV7-9 to TRBJ1-5, with D unresolved. Trimming pared 5 bases from V and 3 bases from J, leaving 14 bases between. CDR3 length: 15 amino acids. CDR1 is SEHNR, CDR2 FQNEAQ, per germline (reference sequence). Written as DNA, the CDR3 is TGTGCCAGCAGCCTGACTCAGGATGACAATCAGCCCCAGCATTTT. Its translation is CASSLTQDDNQPQHF.

This clonotype was found once. The chain has TRBV24-1 and TRBJ1-5, with 8 positions matching TRBD1. The trim removed 4 bases at V and 0 bases at J, leaving 1 base unmatched. Looked up from germline, CDR1 is KGHDR and CDR2 is SFDVKD. The CDR3 sequence is 15 residues long. The CDR3 DNA reads TGTGCCACCAGTGAAGGACAGGGTAGCAATCAGCCCCAGCATTTT. Protein sequence: CATSEGQGSNQPQHF.

The chain is built from TRBV7-2 and TRBJ2-7; D is uncertain. The CDR3 is made up of 12 amino acids. Per the germline V gene, CDR1 is SGHTA and CDR2 is FQGNSA. The ends were cut back, 5 bases at V and 4 bases at J, with 9 bases in the middle. The CDR3 DNA sequence: TGTGCCAGCAGCCAGGACGCTTACGAGCAGTACTTC. Amino acid sequence: CASSQDAYEQYF.

This clonotype has a count of ten or more. The rearrangement uses TRBV4-1 and TRBJ1-2; no clear D gene. CDR1 MGHRA and CDR2 YSYEKL come from the germline V gene. The CDR3 extends over 12 amino acids. Trimming cost V 1 base and J 7 bases, with 7 bases left between them. CDR3 amino acids: CASSQVGGGYTF. CDR3 bases: TGCGCCAGCAGCCAAGTAGGTGGTGGCTACACCTTC.

As for this clonotype: The final CDR3 position lacks the conserved phenylalanine or tryptophan, pointing to a likely read error. The limits of the CDR3 on the DNA are not certain, so only TCRdb's listed CDR3 is given. The V and J genes are TRBV25-1 and TRBJ1-3. CDR1 is MGHDK and CDR2 is SYGVNS in the germline V gene. The CDR3 length equals 8 residues, ends included. CDR3 region: CASTDSNT.

The chain combines TRBV15 with TRBJ2-7; D might be TRBD2 (7 bases). Germline lookup yields CDR1 LNHNV and CDR2 YYDKDF (reference sequence). The ends were cut back, 6 bases at V and 2 bases at J, with 14 bases in the middle. The CDR3 is made up of 14 amino acids. CDR3 residues: CATRGGGLAYEQYF. The DNA of the CDR3 is TGTGCCACCAGAGGGGGGGGCCTAGCCTACGAGCAGTACTTC.